Presented here are 7 T cell receptor beta chains from one specimen sequenced in a study of T cells in women clearing cervical HPV infection. The assay was immunoSEQ multiplex PCR, and TCRdb's table has in-frame clones only and misses some. The sample totals more than 25,000 clones. The sequenced material came from blood buffy coat. These TCRs come from a woman aged 18-70 years with a cervical HPV16 infection that either progressed to CIN3+ or cleared (not recorded which).

Of note for this clone: At one end the junction does not follow the germline gene, possibly because of a read error. CDR3 amino acids: CASSSWTSRYDYTF. CDR3 bases read: TGTGCCAGCAGTTCTTGGACTAGTCGCTATGAC. V and J are TRBV6-2 or TRBV6-3 and TRBJ1-2; D not resolved. Read data end 3 residues before the CDR3 end; the end is taken from the germline J gene. CDR1 is MNHEY, CDR2 SVGEGT, per germline. This CDR3 spans 14 amino acids.

Worth noting for this clone: The missing CDR3 end, 3 residues past where the read stops, is filled in from the germline J gene. V usage is TRBV11-2 and J usage is TRBJ1-1, with D tentatively TRBD1 (5 bases). Per the germline V gene, CDR1 is SGHAT and CDR2 is FQNNGV. Trimming took off 3 bases at V and 6 bases at J, with 14 bases between the two ends. The CDR3 is 14 residues long. The sequenced CDR3 bases are TGTGCCAGCAGCTTGGGGCAGGGTGGGCCTGAA. Its protein is CASSLGQGGPE. The CDR3 reads in full as CASSLGQGGPEAFF.

A word on this clone: Read data end 3 residues before the CDR3 end; the end is taken from the germline J gene. The chain uses TRBV2 and TRBJ1-1; D call uncertain. Germline V CDR1 and CDR2: SNHLY, FYNNEI. The CDR3 totals 12 residues. CDR3 amino acids: CASSEEYSPAFF. The CDR3 DNA, read in part, is TGTGCCAGCAGTGAGGAATACAGTCCC.

For this clone: One end of the junction fails to match germline, which may point to a read error. The read gets to within 3 residues of the CDR3 end, and the germline J gene fills in the rest. The sample has other DNA sequences that encode this CDR3 too. The rearrangement links TRBV7-7 to TRBJ1-3; D perhaps matches TRBD1 (5 bases). Germline values: CDR1 SSHAT, CDR2 FNYEAQ (reference sequence). CDR3 length equals 14 residues. This CDR3 is CASSPGTQSRAIYF. CDR3 bases read: TGTGCTAGCAGCCCCGGGACTCAAAGCCGTGCC.

On this clone itself: The read stops 3 residues short of the end of the CDR3; the missing end is completed from the germline J gene. The chain joins TRBV7-8 to TRBJ1-3, with D tentatively TRBD1 (5 bases). The CDR3 extends over 15 amino acids. V dropped 3 bases and J dropped 0 bases, with 9 bases sitting between them. Germline CDR1 is SGHVS and CDR2 is FQNEAQ. CDR3 DNA, as far as it was read: TGTGCCAGCAGCTTTGGGGACTTCTCTGGAAACACC. Its protein is CASSFGDFSGNT. The entire CDR3 protein is CASSFGDFSGNTIYF.

About this clone itself: The read gets to within 3 residues of the CDR3 end, and the germline J gene fills in the rest. The chain is built from TRBV19 and TRBJ2-1, with D possibly being TRBD1 (6 bases). Germline CDR1 and CDR2: LNHDA and SQIVND (reference sequence). This CDR3 has 11 residues. The V gene lost 9 bases and the J gene lost 4 bases, with 7 bases spanning the gap. The sequenced CDR3 bases are TGTGCCAGCAGGGGATACAATGAG. Protein sequence: CASRGYNE. The full CDR3 reads CASRGYNEQFF.

To note about this clone: Sequencing ends 3 residues short of the CDR3 end; the germline J gene provides the rest. This chain uses TRBV29-1 with TRBJ1-1; 7 positions agree with TRBD1. This CDR3 is 14 amino acids long. The junction had 5 bases not matched to a gene; V was cut back by 4 bases and J by 0 bases. Germline V lookup: CDR1 SQVTM, CDR2 ANQGSEA. The sequenced part of the CDR3 DNA is TGCAGCGTTGCGAGGGACAGCATGAACACTGAA. Amino acid sequence: CSVARDSMNTE. Given in full, the CDR3 is CSVARDSMNTEAFF.